These 13 T cell receptor beta chains were sequenced from one sample in a study of cytomegalovirus exposure and HLA in healthy donors. Amplification used 60 Vbeta primers and 13 Jbeta primers. Repertoires were generated with immunoSEQ multiplex PCR, while TCRdb's copy carries only in-frame clones and drops some. The sample holds 55,000 to 75,000 clones, roughly 80% seen once. Sequenced sample: PBMCs. The receptor set was obtained from a woman aged 25 to 39 in good health and CMV-seropositive.

The count of this clone is one. V usage is TRBV5-4 and J usage is TRBJ2-5; D gene ambiguous. This CDR3 is built from 14 residues. V dropped 0 bases and J dropped 5 bases, with 11 bases sitting between them. The germline gives CDR1 SGHNT, CDR2 YYREEE (reference sequence). CDR3 in amino acids: CASSLVGSSETQYF. The CDR3 bases are TGTGCCAGCAGCTTGGTTGGCAGTAGCGAGACCCAGTACTTC. The whole variable domain, remainder taken from reference TRBV5-4 and TRBJ2-5, is ETGVTQSPTHLIKTRGQQVTLRCSSQSGHNTVSWYQQALGQGPQFIFQYYREEENGRGNFPPRFSGLQFPNYSSELNVNALELDDSALYLCASSLVGSSETQYFGPGTRLLVL.

This clone showed up just a few times. This chain links TRBV9 with TRBJ1-1, with D perhaps TRBD1 (5 bases). The CDR3 loop spans 14 amino acids. Trimming stripped 0 bases from V and 0 bases from J, with 6 bases between. Germline CDR1 is SGDLS and CDR2 is YYNGEE. The CDR3 coding sequence is TGTGCCAGCAGCGTAGGGGGGGTGAACACTGAAGCTTTCTTT. As protein: CASSVGGVNTEAFF.

This clone was seen a few times. V usage is TRBV6-1 and J usage is TRBJ1-1, with TRBD1 matching over 8 bases. Germline V CDR1 and CDR2: MNHNS, SASEGT. The CDR3 consists of 14 residues. Trimming removed 7 bases from V and 6 bases from J; junction bases left unmatched: 10. CDR3 protein: CASTLRTGWPEAFF. In DNA form, the CDR3 reads TGTGCCAGCACTCTCAGGACAGGGTGGCCTGAAGCTTTCTTT.

The chain uses TRBV7-9 and TRBJ1-1, with D perhaps TRBD1 (6 bases). Germline V gene lookup returns CDR1 SEHNR and CDR2 FQNEAQ (reference sequence). Trimming shortened V by 1 base and J by 1 base, and 10 bases separated the two germline ends. The CDR3 runs to 15 residues. This CDR3 is CASSLVQGTNTEAFF. The DNA of the CDR3 is TGTGCCAGCAGCTTAGTACAGGGAACGAACACTGAAGCTTTCTTT.

This rearrangement joins TRBV5-4 to TRBJ2-2; 9 bases fit TRBD1. In germline, CDR1 is SGHNT, CDR2 YYREEE (reference sequence). J gave up 1 base and V 7 bases, and 5 bases lay outside the gene matches. This CDR3 has 15 residues. The CDR3 region has the DNA TGTGCCAGCTCTTGGGACAGGGTGAACACCGGGGAGCTGTTTTTT. It specifies CASSWDRVNTGELFF.

This chain links TRBV19 with TRBJ1-2; perhaps TRBD1 as D (6 bases). There are 14 residues in the CDR3. Trimming shortened V by 5 bases and J by 5 bases, and 15 bases separated the two germline ends. The V gene's germline CDR1 is LNHDA and CDR2 SQIVND (reference sequence). CDR3 loop: CASSSVRTEYGYTF. DNA of the CDR3: TGTGCCAGTAGTTCCGTACGGACAGAGTATGGCTACACCTTC. Supplemented by reference TRBV19 and TRBJ1-2, the full variable domain reads DGGITQSPKYLFRKEGQNVTLSCEQNLNHDAMYWYRQDPGQGLRLIYYSQIVNDFQKGDIAEGYSVSREKKESFPLTVTSAQKNPTAFYLCASSSVRTEYGYTFGSGTRLTVV.

The chain employs TRBV7-9 and TRBJ1-4; 7 positions agree with TRBD1. V lost 4 bases to trimming and J lost 7 bases; unmatched junction nucleotides: 9. The CDR3 extends over 15 amino acids. The germline CDR1 and CDR2 sequences are SEHNR and FQNEAQ (reference sequence). The CDR3 DNA follows: TGTGCCAGCAGCTCGCAGGGGGTGCAGGTTGAAAAACTGTTTTTT. It translates to CASSSQGVQVEKLFF.

This clone was seen a single time. This rearrangement joins TRBV28 to TRBJ1-1; D remains unclear. Looked up from germline, CDR1 is MDHEN and CDR2 is SYDVKM. The CDR3 is made up of 16 amino acids. V was clipped by 2 bases and J by 5 bases, with 18 bases between them. The CDR3 is CASSLRSDFGDTEAFF. For the CDR3, the DNA is TGTGCCAGCAGTTTACGATCGGACTTCGGAGATACTGAAGCTTTCTTT.

V gene TRBV9 combines with J gene TRBJ2-1, with D possibly being TRBD1 (5 bases). Per the germline V gene, CDR1 is SGDLS and CDR2 is YYNGEE. The CDR3 covers 15 residues. V lost 0 bases and J lost 0, with 7 bases in between. CDR3 sequence (DNA): TGTGCCAGCAGCGTAGGTAGGGGCTCCTACAATGAGCAGTTCTTC. Its protein product is CASSVGRGSYNEQFF.

The CDR3 here is CASSLIGTSGRAIPDTQYF. The CDR3 nucleotides are TGCGCCAGCAGCTTGATAGGGACTAGCGGGAGGGCCATCCCAGATACGCAGTATTTT. The chain joins TRBV5-1 to TRBJ2-3; 16 bases fit TRBD2. The CDR3 runs 19 residues. The V gene's germline CDR1 is SGHRS and CDR2 YFSETQ. V trimming: 1 base; J trimming: 4 bases; junction bases outside the gene matches: 9. Supplemented by reference TRBV5-1 and TRBJ2-3, the full variable domain reads KAGVTQTPRYLIKTRGQQVTLSCSPISGHRSVSWYQQTPGQGLQFLFEYFSETQRNKGNFPGRFSGRQFSNSRSEMNVSTLELGDSALYLCASSLIGTSGRAIPDTQYFGPGTRLTVL.

This clone appeared once. Written as DNA, the CDR3 is TGTGCCAGCCAATATAGACAGGGCAGTGGACGGCAGTTCTTC. It encodes CASQYRQGSGRQFF. This chain joins TRBV2 and TRBJ2-1, with 7 bases that match TRBD1. Germline V lookup: CDR1 SNHLY, CDR2 FYNNEI. V lost 8 bases to trimming and J lost 12 bases; unmatched junction nucleotides: 16. This CDR3 comprises 14 residues.

This chain connects TRBV6-1 to TRBJ2-5; 10 bases are a match to TRBD1. The end of the DNA is better explained by TRBJ2-7, so the J call may be wrong. This CDR3 contains 15 residues. Germline values: CDR1 MNHNS, CDR2 SASEGT. CDR3 in amino acids: CASSERTGGYYEQYF. CDR3 sequence (DNA): TGTGCCAGCAGTGAAAGGACAGGGGGGTATTACGAGCAGTACTTC.

The CDR3 here is CASGLVIGRVTGELFF. The CDR3 DNA follows: TGTGCTAGTGGTTTGGTCATCGGGCGGGTCACCGGGGAGCTGTTTTTT. This rearrangement joins TRBV12-5 to TRBJ2-2; possibly TRBD2 for D (5 bases). With 0 bases removed from V and 4 bases from J, the gap between germline ends came to 12 bases. The CDR3 covers 16 residues. Germline CDR1 is LGHNT and CDR2 is FRNRAP.